This T cell receptor beta chain comes out of a study of T cell changes during pregnancy in multiple sclerosis. Method: immunoSEQ multiplex PCR; TCRdb's copy keeps in-frame clones and lacks some. The sample contains 30,000 to 35,000 clones, 90% of which appear only once. The CDR3 runs to 15 residues. J was trimmed by 4 bases and V by 0 bases; bases with no gene match: 5. Germline V CDR1 and CDR2: SGHKS, YYEKEE (reference sequence). Here the sequenced sample was CD8+ T cells from peripheral blood mononuclear cells, taken in the first trimester of pregnancy. This sequence was found in a female donor with multiple sclerosis, enrolled in a pregnancy study. The chain recombines TRBV5-5 with TRBJ1-1; TRBD1 aligns across 8 bases. CDR3 sequence: CASSLGPTGVTEAFF. DNA for the CDR3: TGTGCCAGCAGCTTGGGGCCGACAGGGGTCACTGAAGCTTTCTTT.